This T cell receptor (beta chain) was obtained from a study of T cell responses to AZD1222 COVID-19 vaccine. Notes on the study in general: Baseline seropositives among AZD1222 recipients totaled only 5 to 7.

TCRdb's copy holds only in-frame clones and misses some; the assay was immunoSEQ multiplex PCR. The sample lists about 100,000 clones; about 87% were seen once. V was pared by 7 bases and J by 2 bases, with 17 bases between. This CDR3 contains 15 residues. In germline, CDR1 is LGHDT, CDR2 YNNKEL (reference sequence). Concerning this clone itself: Its antigen is still unknown.

The origin of this receptor is an adult in good health. Sequencing used peripheral blood, obtained on day 0 of AZD1222 vaccination. The chain links TRBV3-1 (or the pseudogene TRBV3-2) to TRBJ2-5; D perhaps matches TRBD2 (5 bases). The CDR3 DNA sequence: TGTGCCAGCACCATCCTAGCTGATATACAAGAGACCCAGTACTTC. It is translated as CASTILADIQETQYF.